These T cell receptor beta chains were read from a single sample in a study of T cell repertoires in cytomegalovirus infection. MiXCR, applied by TCRdb to the reads, yields one record per CDR3 protein. The sample lists a few hundred thousand distinct CDR3 sequences, about 30% occurring once. The material sequenced was PBMCs. The receptor source for this set is a human donor in good health (CMV status not recorded). Some clones in this sample may be carry-over from other donors' samples. CDR3s include the opening cysteine and the closing phenylalanine or tryptophan. A D gene is named only where the DNA matches it firmly. Expanded clones get a size class; other rows say once, few or many, or leave the size out.

j_call: TRBJ2-2
clone_size: few
d_call: TRBD2
v_call: TRBV12-3/TRBV12-4
cdr3_aa: CASSFGGRRTGELFF
cdr3_nt: TGTGCCAGCAGTTTTGGCGGGAGGCGTACCGGGGAGCTGTTTTTT

j_call: TRBJ2-1
clone_size: .
d_call: .
v_call: TRBV6-2/TRBV6-3
cdr3_aa: CASSYLSGTAPLVIEQFF
cdr3_nt: TGTGCCAGCAGTTACCTTTCAGGCACTGCGCCCCTGGTAATTGAGCAGTTCTTC

j_call: TRBJ2-1
clone_size: .
d_call: .
v_call: TRBV11-2
cdr3_aa: CASSLGGRGSDEQFF
cdr3_nt: TGTGCCAGCAGCTTAGGAGGGAGGGGGAGCGATGAGCAGTTCTTC

j_call: TRBJ2-2
clone_size: .
d_call: .
v_call: TRBV14
cdr3_aa: CASSQDLPKNTGELFF
cdr3_nt: TGTGCCAGCAGCCAAGATTTACCCAAGAACACCGGGGAGCTGTTTTTT

j_call: TRBJ2-3
clone_size: few
d_call: .
v_call: TRBV29-1
cdr3_aa: CSASSLEGSTDTQYF
cdr3_nt: TGCAGCGCCTCCTCCCTAGAGGGGTCCACAGATACGCAGTATTTT

j_call: TRBJ2-7
clone_size: .
d_call: .
v_call: TRBV4-2
cdr3_aa: CASSQEGSESSYEQYF
cdr3_nt: TGTGCCAGCAGCCAAGAGGGGAGCGAGAGCTCCTACGAGCAGTACTTC

j_call: TRBJ1-5
clone_size: few
d_call: TRBD1
v_call: TRBV7-2
cdr3_aa: CASSLGGTGVNQPQHF
cdr3_nt: TGTGCCAGCAGCTTAGGGGGGACAGGGGTAAATCAGCCCCAGCATTTT

j_call: TRBJ1-5
clone_size: many
d_call: .
v_call: TRBV7-2
cdr3_aa: CASSLGESRAQPQHF
cdr3_nt: TGTGCCAGCAGCTTAGGAGAGTCAAGGGCTCAGCCCCAGCATTTT

j_call: TRBJ2-7
clone_size: .
d_call: .
v_call: TRBV29-1
cdr3_aa: CSVAGSSYEQYF
cdr3_nt: TGCAGCGTTGCGGGATCCTCCTACGAGCAGTACTTC

j_call: TRBJ2-1
clone_size: few
d_call: TRBD2
v_call: TRBV7-9
cdr3_aa: CASSQWLAGGGNEQFF
cdr3_nt: TGTGCCAGCAGTCAATGGCTAGCGGGAGGGGGGAATGAGCAGTTCTTC

j_call: TRBJ1-2
clone_size: .
d_call: .
v_call: TRBV20-1
cdr3_aa: CSARDGQGFFYGYTF
cdr3_nt: TGCAGTGCTAGAGATGGTCAGGGGTTTTTTTATGGCTACACCTTC

j_call: TRBJ2-1
clone_size: .
d_call: .
v_call: TRBV12-5
cdr3_aa: CASGLVGTGRIDEQFF
cdr3_nt: TGTGCTAGTGGTTTGGTAGGGACTGGGAGAATTGATGAGCAGTTCTTC

j_call: TRBJ2-1
clone_size: .
d_call: TRBD2
v_call: TRBV7-6
cdr3_aa: CASSKFPRTSGYNEQFF
cdr3_nt: TGTGCCAGCAGCAAATTCCCCCGGACTAGCGGTTACAATGAGCAGTTCTTC

j_call: TRBJ2-3
clone_size: many
d_call: .
v_call: TRBV7-2
cdr3_aa: CASRPSSYTQYF
cdr3_nt: TGTGCCAGCAGGCCTTCCTCATATACGCAGTATTTT

j_call: TRBJ2-2
clone_size: .
d_call: .
v_call: TRBV28
cdr3_aa: CASRPAGFGELFF
cdr3_nt: TGTGCCAGCAGACCAGCGGGCTTCGGGGAGCTGTTTTTT

j_call: TRBJ2-7
clone_size: few
d_call: .
v_call: TRBV4-1
cdr3_aa: CASSQRGPSYEQYF
cdr3_nt: TGCGCCAGCAGCCAGCGGGGACCCTCCTACGAGCAGTACTTC

j_call: TRBJ2-7
clone_size: .
d_call: .
v_call: TRBV7-2
cdr3_aa: CASSRYLGEQYF
cdr3_nt: TGTGCCAGCAGCCGCTATCTCGGGGAGCAGTACTTC